Described below is a single T cell receptor (beta chain) sequence and its context. The antigen is not known. V was clipped by 3 bases and J by 9 bases, with 6 bases between them. Germline CDR1 and CDR2: SGHTA and FQGNSA. The CDR3 has 12 residues. This sample is drawn from a study of graft-versus-host responses after intestinal transplantation. For the study at large: Recipients obtained multivisceral, liver-intestinal, or isolated intestinal transplants. Study conclusions and caveats: When patients had graft-donor T cell macrochimerism, their allografts held high graft-versus-host to host-versus-graft clonal ratios.

Some clones are missing from TCRdb's copy, which holds only in-frame ones; the method was immunoSEQ multiplex PCR. Of approximately 90,000 clones listed, about 88% were seen once; the top ten hold more than 0.25%. This sequence joins TRBV7-2 and TRBJ1-6; D ambiguous. The sequencing here drew on unstimulated CD4+ T cells sorted from spleen or lymph node cells, taken before transplant. The TCR originated in a human donor who was the organ donor for an intestinal transplant. As DNA, the CDR3 is TGTGCCAGCAGCTTCTCCGGTTCACCCCTCCACTTT. Its translation is CASSFSGSPLHF.